Described below is a single T cell receptor (beta chain) sequence and its context. Its target is not known. The data derive from a study of blood T cells in healthy people across ages. Primed by a sample-barcoded 5' primer and a J-beta primer mix, a second PCR proceeded for roughly 7 to 12 cycles. A single record per CDR3 protein comes from TCRdb applying MiXCR to the 5' RACE reads. The repertoire has hundreds of thousands of distinct CDR3 sequences, roughly three fifths of them found once; the top ten carry roughly 25%. Germline loops: CDR1 SEHNR, CDR2 FQNEAQ (reference sequence). CDR3 length: 15 amino acids. V was shortened by 0 bases and J by 5 bases, with 13 bases between the two germline ends. Every sample yielded at least 6.5 million isolated PBMCs. Findings and limits, study-wide: Diversity was higher, and naive CD4+ cells more numerous, in long-lived donors than in aged donors. Without sorted subsets, naive and antigen-experienced compartments could not be conclusively compared.

The chain recombines TRBV7-9 with TRBJ1-1; no clear D gene. Sequencing used blood. The sequence was obtained from a man in his forties or fifties in good health. The CDR3, as DNA: TGTGCCAGCAGCTTAGCCCTCGTTTTGCGGACTGAAGCTTTCTTT. This translates into CASSLALVLRTEAFF.